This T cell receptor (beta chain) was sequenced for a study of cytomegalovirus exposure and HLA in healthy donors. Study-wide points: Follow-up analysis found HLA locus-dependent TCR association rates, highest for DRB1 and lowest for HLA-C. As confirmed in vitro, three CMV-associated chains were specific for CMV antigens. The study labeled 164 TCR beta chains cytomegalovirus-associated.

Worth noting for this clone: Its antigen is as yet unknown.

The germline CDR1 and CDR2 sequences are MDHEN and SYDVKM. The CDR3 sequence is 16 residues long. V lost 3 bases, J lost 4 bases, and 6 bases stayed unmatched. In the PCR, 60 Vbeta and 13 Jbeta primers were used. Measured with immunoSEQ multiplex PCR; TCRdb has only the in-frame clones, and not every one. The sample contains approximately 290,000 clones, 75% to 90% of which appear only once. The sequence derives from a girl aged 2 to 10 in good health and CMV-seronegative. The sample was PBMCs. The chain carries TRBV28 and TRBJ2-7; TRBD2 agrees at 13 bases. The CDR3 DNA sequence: TGTGCCAGCAGTTTCCCGGGACTAGCGGGGACTTACGAGCAGTACTTC. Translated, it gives CASSFPGLAGTYEQYF.